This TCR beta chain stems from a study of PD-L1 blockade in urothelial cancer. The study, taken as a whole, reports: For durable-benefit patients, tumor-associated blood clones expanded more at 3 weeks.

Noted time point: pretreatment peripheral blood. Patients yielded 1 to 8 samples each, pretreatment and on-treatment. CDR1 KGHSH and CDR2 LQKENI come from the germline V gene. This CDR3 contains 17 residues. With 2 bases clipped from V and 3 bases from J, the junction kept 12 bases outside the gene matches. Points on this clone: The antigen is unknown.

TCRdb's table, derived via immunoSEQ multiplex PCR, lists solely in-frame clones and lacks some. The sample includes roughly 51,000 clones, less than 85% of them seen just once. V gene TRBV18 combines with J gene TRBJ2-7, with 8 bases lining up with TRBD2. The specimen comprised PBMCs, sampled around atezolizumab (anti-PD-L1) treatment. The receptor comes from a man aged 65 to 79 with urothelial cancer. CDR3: CASSPLGGLAGDYEQYF. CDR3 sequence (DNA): TGTGCCAGCTCACCATTGGGCGGGCTAGCGGGCGACTACGAGCAGTACTTC.